Shown below are 10 T cell receptor beta chains from a single sample sequenced in a study of T cell changes during pregnancy in multiple sclerosis. This table comes from immunoSEQ multiplex PCR, and its TCRdb copy is limited to in-frame clones, with some not included. This sample has 35,000 or so clones; approximately 91% occur once, and the top ten carry approximately 2.8%. The sequencing here drew on CD4+ T cells from peripheral blood mononuclear cells, taken in the third trimester of pregnancy. Every receptor here comes from a female donor in good health, enrolled as a control in a pregnancy study.

In its sample, this clone was seen once. CDR3 nucleotides: TGTGCCAGTGATAGCGGGGGGGCAGATACGCAGTATTTT. This codes for CASDSGGADTQYF. The chain is built from TRBV6-1 and TRBJ2-3; TRBD2 aligns across 11 bases. This CDR3 has 13 residues. Trimming took 9 bases from V and 4 from J; bases not matched to a gene: 3. Germline CDR1 is MNHNS and CDR2 is SASEGT.

The chain is built from TRBV4-3 and TRBJ1-1; D is undetermined. This CDR3 spans 13 amino acids. CDR1 and CDR2 (germline): LGHNA, YSLEER. Trimming left V 10 bases short and J 0 bases short, with 12 bases between. Here the CDR3 reads CANLRAMNTEAFF. For the CDR3, the DNA is TGCGCCAACCTGAGGGCGATGAACACTGAAGCTTTCTTT.

The table lists this clone with a count of one. This rearrangement joins TRBV28 to TRBJ1-4, with 10 bases fitting TRBD1. V was clipped by 4 bases and J by 7 bases; unmatched bases: 3. The CDR3 loop spans 14 amino acids. Looked up from germline, CDR1 is MDHEN and CDR2 is SYDVKM. CDR3 sequence (DNA): TGTGCCAGCAGTTCGGGACAGGGGAGTGAAAAACTGTTTTTT. This translates into CASSSGQGSEKLFF.

The rearrangement joins TRBV4-2 to TRBJ2-3; TRBD2 aligns across 12 bases. Per germline, CDR1 LGHNA and CDR2 YNFKEQ. The CDR3 extends over 18 amino acids. V dropped 1 base and J dropped 2; count of bases not matched to a gene: 7. In DNA form, the CDR3 reads TGTGCCAGCAGCCAAGTGACTAGCGGGGGCCCTAACACAGATACGCAGTATTTT. This encodes CASSQVTSGGPNTDTQYF.

The chain employs TRBV30 and TRBJ2-6, with 7 nucleotides matching TRBD2. Germline V gene lookup returns CDR1 GTSNPN and CDR2 SVGIG (reference sequence). With V trimmed by 3 bases and J by 0 bases, 17 bases remained unmatched. This CDR3 contains 20 residues. CDR3 in DNA: TGTGCCTGGAGAACCGGGGGGAGGGCTGTGCTATTCTCTGGGGCCAACGTCCTGACTTTC. Translating it yields CAWRTGGRAVLFSGANVLTF.

V is TRBV4-1 and J is TRBJ2-1; tentative D call: TRBD1 (5 bases). V dropped 5 bases and J dropped 0 bases, with 17 bases sitting between them. This CDR3 is 17 amino acids long. CDR1 and CDR2 (germline): MGHRA, YSYEKL. CDR3 in DNA: TGCGCCAGCAGCTTCCAGCACAGGCAGAGCTCCTACAATGAGCAGTTCTTC. Its protein is CASSFQHRQSSYNEQFF.

This chain connects TRBV7-2 to TRBJ1-5; TRBD1 aligns across 7 bases. With V trimmed by 5 bases and J by 0 bases, 7 bases remained unmatched. CDR3 size: 16 residues. The germline CDR1 and CDR2 sequences are SGHTA and FQGNSA. CDR3 DNA: TGTGCCAGCAGCAAAAGGACAGGATATAGCAATCAGCCCCAGCATTTT. It specifies CASSKRTGYSNQPQHF.

The rearrangement links TRBV15 to TRBJ2-7; D is possibly TRBD2 (6 bases). Germline CDR1 reads LNHNV; CDR2 reads YYDKDF (reference sequence). The CDR3 consists of 14 residues. V was shortened by 4 bases and J by 0 bases, with 10 bases between the two germline ends. CDR3 coding DNA: TGTGCCACCAGCATGCGGGGCCCCTCCTACGAGCAGTACTTC. Translation: CATSMRGPSYEQYF.

The J gene is TRBJ2-5, the V gene TRBV2, with 8 bases lining up with TRBD2. The ends lost 5 bases at V and 2 bases at J; junction bases unmatched: 10. This CDR3 has 16 amino acids. The germline V gene encodes CDR1 SNHLY and CDR2 FYNNEI. CDR3 DNA sequence: TGTGCCAGCAGTTTCCGACGGGGGGGCCTACAAGAGACCCAGTACTTC. This codes for CASSFRRGGLQETQYF.

The chain is built from TRBV28 and TRBJ1-2; TRBD1 might be the D (6 bases). This CDR3 contains 14 residues. CDR1 is MDHEN and CDR2 is SYDVKM in the germline V gene. V lost 6 bases, J lost 4 bases, and 15 bases lay in between. CDR3 amino acids: CASRWDNRLYGYTF. In DNA form, the CDR3 reads TGTGCCAGCAGATGGGACAACCGCCTCTATGGCTACACCTTC.